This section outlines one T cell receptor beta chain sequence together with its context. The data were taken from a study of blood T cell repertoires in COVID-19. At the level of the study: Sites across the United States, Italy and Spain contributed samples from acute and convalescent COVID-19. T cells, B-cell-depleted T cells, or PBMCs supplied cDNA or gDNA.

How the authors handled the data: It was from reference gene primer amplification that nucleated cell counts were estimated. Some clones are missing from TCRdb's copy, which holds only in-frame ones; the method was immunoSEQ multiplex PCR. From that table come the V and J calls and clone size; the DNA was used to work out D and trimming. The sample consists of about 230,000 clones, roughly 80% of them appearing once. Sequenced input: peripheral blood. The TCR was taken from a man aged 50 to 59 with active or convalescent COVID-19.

The CDR3 DNA is TGTGCCAGCAGCTTGGATGGACTTCTGGGTGATAATGAGCAGTTCTTC. This sequence encodes CASSLDGLLGDNEQFF. The chain combines TRBV5-4 with TRBJ2-1; maybe TRBD2 (5 bases). Germline V CDR1 and CDR2: SGHNT, YYREEE (reference sequence). Trimming stripped 0 bases from V and 7 bases from J, with 17 bases between. CDR3 size: 16 residues.